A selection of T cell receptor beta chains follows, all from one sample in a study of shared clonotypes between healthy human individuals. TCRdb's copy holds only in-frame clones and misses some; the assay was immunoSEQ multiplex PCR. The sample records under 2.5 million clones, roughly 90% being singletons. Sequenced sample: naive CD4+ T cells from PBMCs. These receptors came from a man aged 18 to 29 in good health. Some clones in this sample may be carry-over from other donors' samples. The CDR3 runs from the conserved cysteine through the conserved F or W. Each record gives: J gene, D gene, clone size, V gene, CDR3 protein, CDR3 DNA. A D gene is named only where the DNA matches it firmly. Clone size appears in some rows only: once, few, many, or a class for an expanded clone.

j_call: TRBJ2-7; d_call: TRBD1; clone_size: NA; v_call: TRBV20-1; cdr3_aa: CSAYRDRAYF; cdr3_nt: TGCAGTGCGTACCGGGACAGGGCTTACTTC
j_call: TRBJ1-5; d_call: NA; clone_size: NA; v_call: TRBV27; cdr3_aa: CASQGYGKPQHF; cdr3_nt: TGTGCCAGCCAGGGTTACGGAAAGCCCCAGCATTTT
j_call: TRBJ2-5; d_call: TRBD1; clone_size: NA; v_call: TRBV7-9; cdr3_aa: CASSRDRETQYF; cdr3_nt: TGTGCCAGCAGCCGGGACAGGGAGACCCAGTACTTC
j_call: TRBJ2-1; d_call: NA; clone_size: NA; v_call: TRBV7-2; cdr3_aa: CASSLAGSVGMQFF; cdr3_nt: TGTGCCAGCAGCTTAGCAGGGAGTGTGGGGATGCAGTTCTTC
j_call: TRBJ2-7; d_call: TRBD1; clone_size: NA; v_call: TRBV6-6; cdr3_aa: CASRTTGTGSDEQYF; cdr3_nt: TGTGCCAGCAGAACAACCGGGACAGGGTCTGACGAGCAGTACTTC
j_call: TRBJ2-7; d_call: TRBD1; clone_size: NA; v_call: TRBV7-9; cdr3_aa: CASSRDRGQQYF; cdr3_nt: TGTGCCAGCAGCCGGGACAGGGGGCAGCAGTACTTC
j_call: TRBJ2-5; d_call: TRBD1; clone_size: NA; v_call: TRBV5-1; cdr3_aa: CASTTQGVQETQYF; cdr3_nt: TGCGCCAGCACCACACAGGGGGTCCAAGAGACCCAGTACTTC
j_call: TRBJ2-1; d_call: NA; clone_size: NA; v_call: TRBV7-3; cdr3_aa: CASSLTSNTYNEQFF; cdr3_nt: TGTGCCAGCAGCTTAACTAGCAATACCTACAATGAGCAGTTCTTC
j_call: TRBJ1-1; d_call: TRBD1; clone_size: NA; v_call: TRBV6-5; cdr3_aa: CASSYGQGVHTEAFF; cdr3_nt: TGTGCCAGCAGTTACGGGCAGGGGGTTCACACTGAAGCTTTCTTT
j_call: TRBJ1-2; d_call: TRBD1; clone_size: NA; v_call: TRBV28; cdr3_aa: CASSDRQGVWLNYGYTF; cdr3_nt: TGTGCCAGCAGCGACAGACAGGGGGTTTGGCTCAACTATGGCTACACCTTC
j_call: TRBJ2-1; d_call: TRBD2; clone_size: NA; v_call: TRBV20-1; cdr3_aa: CSTPGGNEQFF; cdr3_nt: TGCAGTACCCCCGGGGGGAATGAGCAGTTCTTC
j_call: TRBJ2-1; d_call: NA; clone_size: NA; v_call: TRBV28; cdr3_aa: CASSLVAGAIYNEQFF; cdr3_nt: TGTGCCAGCAGTTTAGTCGCAGGAGCTATCTACAATGAGCAGTTCTTC
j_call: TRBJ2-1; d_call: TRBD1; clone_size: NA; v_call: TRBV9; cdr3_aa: CASSVRSQGANNEQFF; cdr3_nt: TGTGCCAGCAGCGTAAGGTCACAGGGGGCGAACAATGAGCAGTTCTTC
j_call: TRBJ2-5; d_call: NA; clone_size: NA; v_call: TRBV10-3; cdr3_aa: CAISEDWERVGVAGETQYF; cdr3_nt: TGTGCCATCAGTGAAGATTGGGAGCGGGTTGGGGTGGCGGGGGAGACCCAGTACTTC
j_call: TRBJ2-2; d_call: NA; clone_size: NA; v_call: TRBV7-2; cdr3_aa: CASSVGGGTGELFF; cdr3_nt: TGTGCCAGCAGCGTGGGTGGTGGGACCGGGGAGCTGTTTTTT
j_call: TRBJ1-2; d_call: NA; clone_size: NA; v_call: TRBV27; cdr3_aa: CASSLGAQDMTYGYTF; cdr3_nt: TGTGCCAGCAGTTTAGGGGCGCAAGATATGACCTATGGCTACACCTTC
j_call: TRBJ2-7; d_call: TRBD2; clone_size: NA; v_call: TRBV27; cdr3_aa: CASRNPGGRYEQYF; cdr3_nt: TGTGCCAGCAGGAACCCGGGAGGGAGGTACGAGCAGTACTTC
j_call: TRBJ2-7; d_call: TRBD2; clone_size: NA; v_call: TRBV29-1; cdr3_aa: CSVDFGREIGYEQYF; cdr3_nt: TGCAGCGTTGATTTCGGGAGGGAAATCGGGTACGAGCAGTACTTC
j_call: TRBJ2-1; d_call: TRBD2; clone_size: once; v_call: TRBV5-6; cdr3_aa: CASSLWASGLSSYNEQFF; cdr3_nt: TGTGCCAGCAGCTTGTGGGCTAGCGGGTTAAGCTCCTACAATGAGCAGTTCTTC
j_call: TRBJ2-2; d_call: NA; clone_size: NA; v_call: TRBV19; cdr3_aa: CASTQRGLGGELFF; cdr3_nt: TGTGCCAGTACCCAGAGAGGGCTGGGCGGGGAGCTGTTTTTT
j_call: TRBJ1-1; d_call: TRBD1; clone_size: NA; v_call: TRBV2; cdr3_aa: CASSALASGQGTEAFF; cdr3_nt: TGTGCCAGCAGTGCCCTAGCCTCGGGACAGGGGACTGAAGCTTTCTTT
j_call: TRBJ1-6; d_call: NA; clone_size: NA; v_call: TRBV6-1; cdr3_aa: CASRAGSPLHF; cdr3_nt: TGTGCCAGCAGGGCTGGATCACCCCTCCACTTT
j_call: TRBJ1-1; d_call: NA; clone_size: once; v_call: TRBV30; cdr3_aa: CAWSELGLYTEAFF; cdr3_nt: TGTGCCTGGAGTGAGCTGGGACTTTACACTGAAGCTTTCTTT
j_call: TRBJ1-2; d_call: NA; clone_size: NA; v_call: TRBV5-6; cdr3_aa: CASSLTGSLVGGYTF; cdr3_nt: TGTGCCAGCAGCTTGACGGGGAGCCTGGTAGGTGGCTACACCTTC
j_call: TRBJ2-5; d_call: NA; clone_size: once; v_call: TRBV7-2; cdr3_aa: CASSYQDGVQETQYF; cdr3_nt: TGTGCCAGCAGTTACCAGGACGGAGTACAAGAGACCCAGTACTTC